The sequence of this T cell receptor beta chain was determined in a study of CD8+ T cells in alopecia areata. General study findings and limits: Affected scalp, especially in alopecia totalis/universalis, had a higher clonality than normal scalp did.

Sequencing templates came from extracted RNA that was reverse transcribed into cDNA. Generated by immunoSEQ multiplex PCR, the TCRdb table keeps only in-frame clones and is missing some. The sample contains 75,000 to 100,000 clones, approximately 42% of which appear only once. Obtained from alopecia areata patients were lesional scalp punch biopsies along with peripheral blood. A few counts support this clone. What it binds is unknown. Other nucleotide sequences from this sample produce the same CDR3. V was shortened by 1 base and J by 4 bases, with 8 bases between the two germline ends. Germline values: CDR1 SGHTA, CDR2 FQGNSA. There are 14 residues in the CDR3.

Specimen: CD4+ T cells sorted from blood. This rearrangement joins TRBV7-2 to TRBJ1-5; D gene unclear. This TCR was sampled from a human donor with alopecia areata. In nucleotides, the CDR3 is TGTGCCAGCAGCTTAGGACTTTCTAATCAGCCCCAGCATTTT. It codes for CASSLGLSNQPQHF.